This T cell receptor beta chain was identified during a study of cytomegalovirus exposure and HLA in healthy donors. Study overall: In a previous analysis, 110 million or so unique TCR beta sequences were found from some 180 million T cells. Tens of millions of unique TCRs, all from HLA-typed donors, were included in an early release of the data. Study results and limitations: Because they were indistinguishable, some V segments, including TRBV6-2 and TRBV6-3, were excluded. In a later analysis, at a false discovery rate of 0.05, roughly 17,000 TCR beta sequences were associated with HLA alleles.

The CDR3 is made up of 17 amino acids. Trimming removed 2 bases at V and 4 bases at J, with 15 bases between. CDR1 and CDR2 (germline): MDHEN, SYDVKM. In the case of this clone: Its antigen is as yet unknown.

Use of 60 Vbeta and 13 Jbeta primers characterized the PCR. Measured with immunoSEQ multiplex PCR; TCRdb has only the in-frame clones, and not every one. The sample lists about 160,000 clones, approximately 80% occurring once. This TCR was recovered from a man aged 25-45 years in good health and CMV-seronegative. The gene calls are TRBV28 and TRBJ2-6; weak D call: TRBD1 (5 bases). The sample comprised PBMCs. CDR3: CASSLVRVASGANVLTF. The CDR3 DNA is TGTGCCAGCAGTTTAGTCAGGGTGGCCTCCGGGGCCAACGTCCTGACTTTC.